This TCR beta chain originates from a study of yellow fever vaccine responses in identical twins. This clonotype was observed a handful of times. Its specificity is not known. TCRdb ran MiXCR on the RT-PCR reads and lists one entry per CDR3 protein. The table lists thousands of distinct CDR3 sequences, more than 80% of them singletons. Study-wide points: A vaccine T cell response that seemed partly convergent and partly personalized was reported in twins.

The sequencing used T cells from blood (PBMCs), unsorted or a sorted subset (not recorded which), collected before or after yellow fever vaccination (not recorded which). The clonotype comes from a woman aged 18-30 years who received the yellow fever vaccine.

In DNA form, the CDR3 reads TGCGCCAGCAGCTTGGAAACGGGTACGGGGCAGTATTTT. This sequence encodes CASSLETGTGQYF. V and J are TRBV5-1 and TRBJ2-3; D is unclear. Germline V lookup: CDR1 SGHRS, CDR2 YFSETQ. The CDR3 is made up of 13 amino acids. Trimming removed 0 bases from V and 11 bases from J, with 13 bases in between.